The 19 T cell receptor beta chains below were found in one sample sequenced in a study of T cell responses to AZD1222 COVID-19 vaccine. This table comes from immunoSEQ multiplex PCR, and its TCRdb copy is limited to in-frame clones, with some not included. The data contain some 150,000 clones, approximately 93% of them singletons. Sequences were derived from peripheral blood, sampled on day 0 of AZD1222 vaccination. Source of these receptors: an adult in good health.

The V gene is TRBV7-9, the J gene TRBJ2-7, with D unclear. Germline CDR1 reads SEHNR; CDR2 reads FQNEAQ (reference sequence). Trimming left V 2 bases short and J 1 base short, with 21 bases between. This CDR3 has 18 residues. CDR3 nucleotides: TGTGCCAGCAGCTTAATTAGGTCCCGACAAAGCCTTTCCTACGAGCAGTACTTC. Translating gives CASSLIRSRQSLSYEQYF.

The chain combines TRBV5-5 with TRBJ1-4, with a weak D call TRBD1 (6 bases). The CDR3 length is 14 residues. Trimming left V 1 base short and J 8 bases short, with 12 bases between. From germline, CDR1 is SGHKS and CDR2 YYEKEE (reference sequence). DNA of the CDR3: TGTGCCAGCAGCTTGCAGGGGATGGGGGAAAAACTGTTTTTT. As protein: CASSLQGMGEKLFF.

The chain carries TRBV7-9 and TRBJ1-2; the D gene is possibly TRBD1 (6 bases). Per germline, CDR1 SEHNR and CDR2 FQNEAQ (reference sequence). The V end was cut by 5 bases, the J end by 6 bases, with 10 bases between. This CDR3 is 12 amino acids long. Here the CDR3 DNA reads TGTGCCAGCAGCGGGGGGCAGAATGGCTACACCTTC. Protein sequence: CASSGGQNGYTF.

This sequence joins TRBV27 and TRBJ1-5, with 8 nucleotides matching TRBD1. This CDR3 is 17 amino acids long. In germline, CDR1 is MNHEY, CDR2 SMNVEV (reference sequence). The junction had 10 bases not matched to a gene; V was cut back by 4 bases and J by 2 bases. CDR3 residues: CASSSTGAPTGNQPQHF. The CDR3 bases are TGTGCCAGCAGTTCGACAGGGGCCCCCACCGGCAATCAGCCCCAGCATTTT.

V usage is TRBV25-1 and J usage is TRBJ1-2; possible D gene TRBD1, 6 bases. With 4 bases removed from V and 3 bases from J, the gap between germline ends came to 18 bases. This CDR3 has 16 residues. CDR1 and CDR2 from the germline V gene are MGHDK and SYGVNS. Here the CDR3 reads CASSGGKQGLYYGYTF. In DNA form, the CDR3 reads TGTGCCAGCAGTGGAGGAAAACAGGGACTGTACTATGGCTACACCTTC.

V gene TRBV28 combines with J gene TRBJ1-5; D is possibly TRBD1 (5 bases). The CDR3 has 15 amino acids. Per the germline V gene, CDR1 is MDHEN and CDR2 is SYDVKM. Trimming took 2 bases from V and 5 from J, leaving 13 bases between them. The CDR3 bases are TGTGCCAGCAGTTTAAGGGGTAGAGGGGATCAGCCCCAGCATTTT. It yields the protein CASSLRGRGDQPQHF.

The chain is built from TRBV5-6 and TRBJ2-1, with D perhaps matching TRBD2 (5 bases). The V gene lost 4 bases and the J gene lost 4 bases, with 15 bases spanning the gap. This CDR3 has 15 amino acids. CDR1 SGHDT and CDR2 YYEEEE come from the germline V gene. This CDR3 is CASSPSRGQYNEQFF. The CDR3 region has the DNA TGTGCCAGCAGCCCGTCCCGGGGTCAATACAATGAGCAGTTCTTC.

The V call is TRBV15, the J call TRBJ1-6; D not resolved. The CDR3 is 12 amino acids. Germline CDR1 reads LNHNV; CDR2 reads YYDKDF (reference sequence). Trimming removed 0 bases at V and 10 bases at J, with 4 bases between. DNA of the CDR3: TGTGCCACCAGCAGAGATCAGTCACCCCTCCACTTT. Its translation: CATSRDQSPLHF.

The chain has TRBV6-5 and TRBJ1-2, with D unresolved. The germline V and J ends were trimmed by 2 bases and 8 bases, with 12 bases remaining between them. The CDR3 extends over 13 amino acids. Germline V gene data show CDR1 as MNHEY and CDR2 as SVGAGI. The CDR3 loop reads CASSYAHVIGYTF. In nucleotides, the CDR3 is TGTGCCAGCAGTTACGCCCATGTTATCGGCTACACCTTC.

This chain uses TRBV2 with TRBJ1-5; D not certain. V was pared by 8 bases and J by 1 base, with 12 bases between. Germline V gene lookup returns CDR1 SNHLY and CDR2 FYNNEI. This CDR3 is 14 amino acids long. The CDR3 DNA is TGTGCCAGCCGGTGGACGGTAAGCAATCAGCCCCAGCATTTT. Amino acid sequence: CASRWTVSNQPQHF.

The rearrangement uses TRBV30 and TRBJ1-6; D ambiguous. The germline V gene encodes CDR1 GTSNPN and CDR2 SVGIG (reference sequence). This CDR3 is built from 18 residues. Trimming removed 2 bases at V and 9 bases at J, with 26 bases between. CDR3 DNA sequence: TGTGCCTGGAGTCCGAGAGGTGCAACCCGCCGATTTTTTTCACCCCTCCACTTT. As protein: CAWSPRGATRRFFSPLHF. The entire variable domain, with the rest obtained from reference TRBV30 and TRBJ1-6, is as follows: SQTIHQWPATLVQPVGSPLSLECTVEGTSNPNLYWYRQAAGRGLQLLFYSVGIGQISSEVPQNLSASRPQDRQFILSSKKLLLSDSGFYLCAWSPRGATRRFFSPLHFGNGTRLTVT.

The gene calls are TRBV5-1 and TRBJ2-2; a weak D match, TRBD2 (7 bases). The CDR3 is made up of 16 amino acids. The germline V gene has CDR1 SGHRS and CDR2 YFSETQ. Between the trimmed V and J ends, which lost 3 bases and 0 bases, there was a span of 12 bases. The CDR3 protein is CASSWTGGTNTGELFF. DNA of the CDR3: TGCGCCAGCAGCTGGACGGGGGGCACGAACACCGGGGAGCTGTTTTTT.

The chain links TRBV19 to TRBJ2-2; D not certain. The V and J ends lost 6 bases and 2 bases respectively, with 10 bases between them. The germline CDR1 and CDR2 sequences are LNHDA and SQIVND (reference sequence). This CDR3 region has 14 residues. CDR3 region: CASRVGGNTGELFF. CDR3 sequence (DNA): TGTGCCAGTAGGGTAGGCGGCAACACCGGGGAGCTGTTTTTT.

V usage is TRBV15 and J usage is TRBJ1-5, with TRBD1 identical over 8 bases. From germline, CDR1 is LNHNV and CDR2 YYDKDF (reference sequence). This CDR3 region has 16 residues. V lost 4 bases, J lost 5 bases, and 10 bases stayed unmatched. In DNA form, the CDR3 reads TGTGCCACCAGCACACCAATTGACAGGGGAGATCAGCCCCAGCATTTT. This encodes CATSTPIDRGDQPQHF.

This clone was seen a single time. The chain joins TRBV7-9 to TRBJ1-2; 7 nucleotides agree with TRBD1. This CDR3 region has 16 residues. Germline assignment: CDR1 SEHNR and CDR2 FQNEAQ (reference sequence). Trimming removed 4 bases from V and 5 bases from J; junction bases left unmatched: 13. The CDR3 loop is CASSSSPTGLGYGYTF. Here the CDR3 DNA reads TGTGCCAGCAGCTCATCGCCGACAGGGTTGGGGTATGGCTACACCTTC.

The V call is TRBV7-8, the J call TRBJ1-1; 9 bases map to TRBD1. V was pared by 3 bases and J by 3 bases, with 11 bases of the junction left unmatched. This CDR3 is 17 amino acids long. Per germline, CDR1 SGHVS and CDR2 FQNEAQ. The CDR3 DNA follows: TGTGCCAGCAGCTTCCAAGGGACAGGGTTCGGGTACACTGAAGCTTTCTTT. Its protein product is CASSFQGTGFGYTEAFF.

This clone was counted between two and nine times. The rearrangement uses TRBV5-5 and TRBJ2-1; D remains ambiguous. The length of the CDR3 is 12 residues. V lost 4 bases, J lost 13 bases, and 15 bases lay in between. In germline, CDR1 is SGHKS, CDR2 YYEKEE (reference sequence). In nucleotides, the CDR3 is TGTGCCAGCAGCCCCCTGGGGTCATTCCAGTTCTTC. Translation: CASSPLGSFQFF. The full variable domain, its missing parts supplied by reference TRBV5-5 and TRBJ2-1, is DAGVTQSPTHLIKTRGQQVTLRCSPISGHKSVSWYQQVLGQGPQFIFQYYEKEERGRGNFPDRFSARQFPNYSSELNVNALLLGDSALYLCASSPLGSFQFFGPGTRLTVL.

The genes are TRBV18 and TRBJ2-7; no reliable D call. Per germline, CDR1 KGHSH and CDR2 LQKENI. The CDR3 sequence is 14 residues long. V gave up 1 base and J gave up 6 bases, with 13 bases separating them. The CDR3 region is CASSPLGRSGEQYF. The CDR3, as DNA: TGTGCCAGCTCACCACTGGGTCGGTCGGGCGAGCAGTACTTC.

The chain employs TRBV14 and TRBJ1-4; D gene uncertain. With 4 bases removed from V and 0 bases from J, the gap between germline ends came to 15 bases. There are 17 residues in the CDR3. Germline CDR1 and CDR2: SGHDN and FVKESK. The CDR3 sequence is CASSPRGLASTNEKLFF. CDR3 coding DNA: TGTGCCAGCAGCCCCAGAGGGCTGGCGTCAACTAATGAAAAACTGTTTTTT.